The text below deals with one TCR beta chain. The antigen remains undetermined. One end of the junction fails to match germline, which may point to a read error. The CDR3 runs to 14 residues. CDR1 is SEHNR, CDR2 FQNEAQ, per germline (reference sequence). This sample is part of a study of T cell responses to AZD1222 COVID-19 vaccine. Assay: immunoSEQ multiplex PCR; the TCRdb copy retains only in-frame clones and omits some. The table lists roughly 200,000 clones, around 94% of them singletons. Whole-study results and caveats: White British ancestry dominated among donors, who included more females, and clonal diversity was possibly underestimated.

V and J are TRBV7-9 and TRBJ1-1, with D perhaps matching TRBD1 (5 bases). The receptor comes from an adult in good health. The input for sequencing was peripheral blood, taken on day 0 of AZD1222 vaccination. CDR3: CASSLGTANTEAFF. As DNA, the CDR3 is TGTGCCAGCAGTTTAGGGACCGCTAACACTGAAGCTTTCTTT.